A selection of T cell receptor beta chains follows, all from one sample in a study of OX40 agonist ivuxolimab in advanced cancers. Sequencing was performed with immunoSEQ multiplex PCR; in TCRdb, only in-frame clones are kept and a portion is missing. This table has over 55,000 clones, 94% appearing once. The source was CD4+ or CD8+ T cells sorted from blood, collected in a trial of the OX40 agonist ivuxolimab. The receptors originated from an adult with an advanced solid tumor such as melanoma, head and neck, liver or kidney cancer. Each CDR3 is given with its conserved first and last residue. Fields, in order: J gene, D gene, V gene, clone size, CDR3 protein, CDR3 DNA. A D gene is named only where the DNA matches it firmly. Only some rows state a clone size, as once, few, many or a class for expanded clones.

j_gene: TRBJ2-6; d_gene: -; v_gene: TRBV25-1; abundance: -; CDR3aa: CASSDQALTGLGANVLTF; CDR3nt: TGTGCCAGCAGTGATCAAGCCCTAACGGGTCTCGGGGCCAACGTCCTGACTTTC
j_gene: TRBJ2-7; d_gene: -; v_gene: TRBV4-1; abundance: -; CDR3aa: CASSQGPQSDEQYF; CDR3nt: TGCGCCAGCAGCCAAGGACCCCAGAGCGACGAGCAGTACTTC
j_gene: TRBJ2-2; d_gene: TRBD2; v_gene: TRBV4-1; abundance: -; CDR3aa: CASSLRENGGTGELFF; CDR3nt: TGCGCCAGCAGCCTGCGGGAGAATGGTGGGACCGGGGAGCTGTTTTTT
j_gene: TRBJ1-2; d_gene: TRBD1; v_gene: TRBV27; abundance: -; CDR3aa: CASSLTGNGYTF; CDR3nt: TGTGCCAGCAGCCTGACAGGGAATGGCTACACCTTC
j_gene: TRBJ2-1; d_gene: TRBD1; v_gene: TRBV7-9; abundance: -; CDR3aa: CASSFDTGAAWNEQFF; CDR3nt: TGTGCCAGCAGCTTTGATACAGGGGCGGCGTGGAATGAGCAGTTCTTC
j_gene: TRBJ2-1; d_gene: TRBD2; v_gene: TRBV27; abundance: -; CDR3aa: CASSLREEGEQFF; CDR3nt: TGTGCCAGCAGTTTGCGGGAGGAAGGTGAGCAGTTCTTC
j_gene: TRBJ2-7; d_gene: -; v_gene: TRBV29-1; abundance: -; CDR3aa: CSAGTGQILAGGQYEQYF; CDR3nt: TGCAGCGCCGGGACAGGGCAAATTTTAGCGGGAGGCCAGTACGAGCAGTACTTC
j_gene: TRBJ2-3; d_gene: -; v_gene: TRBV6-6; abundance: -; CDR3aa: CASSSLTGGLTDTQYF; CDR3nt: TGTGCCAGCAGTTCTCTAACGGGGGGCCTCACAGATACGCAGTATTTT
j_gene: TRBJ1-3; d_gene: TRBD1; v_gene: TRBV4-3; abundance: -; CDR3aa: CASSQSPGQGHSGNTIYF; CDR3nt: TGCGCCAGCAGCCAATCACCGGGACAGGGGCACTCTGGAAACACCATATATTTT
j_gene: TRBJ2-5; d_gene: -; v_gene: TRBV11-2; abundance: once; CDR3aa: CASSLGLAGEETQYF; CDR3nt: TGTGCCAGCAGCTTAGGGCTAGCTGGGGAGGAGACCCAGTACTTC
j_gene: TRBJ2-5; d_gene: TRBD2; v_gene: TRBV6-1; abundance: once; CDR3aa: CASSEARGGWGETQYF; CDR3nt: TGTGCCAGCAGTGAAGCGCGGGGGGGATGGGGAGAGACCCAGTACTTC
j_gene: TRBJ2-1; d_gene: TRBD2; v_gene: TRBV27; abundance: -; CDR3aa: CASSFLLAGYNEQFF; CDR3nt: TGTGCCAGCAGTTTTTTACTAGCGGGCTACAATGAGCAGTTCTTC
j_gene: TRBJ1-1; d_gene: TRBD1; v_gene: TRBV10-3; abundance: -; CDR3aa: CAISGIRTGRDTEAFF; CDR3nt: TGTGCCATCAGTGGAATAAGGACAGGGAGAGACACTGAAGCTTTCTTT
j_gene: TRBJ2-1; d_gene: TRBD1; v_gene: TRBV5-8; abundance: -; CDR3aa: CASSPGTGGVF; CDR3nt: TGTGCCAGCAGCCCCGGGACAGGGGGGGTCTTC
j_gene: TRBJ2-3; d_gene: -; v_gene: TRBV7-9; abundance: -; CDR3aa: CASSLARGPPTDTQYF; CDR3nt: TGTGCCAGCAGCTTAGCACGGGGCCCCCCTACAGATACGCAGTATTTT
j_gene: TRBJ2-7; d_gene: -; v_gene: TRBV7-2; abundance: -; CDR3aa: CASSSPGYSYEQYF; CDR3nt: TGTGCCAGCAGCTCACCAGGGTACTCCTACGAGCAGTACTTC
j_gene: TRBJ1-6; d_gene: -; v_gene: TRBV10-1; abundance: -; CDR3aa: CASSEGSGVGSPLHF; CDR3nt: TGCGCCAGCAGTGAGGGGTCCGGGGTTGGATCACCCCTCCACTTT
j_gene: TRBJ2-1; d_gene: TRBD1; v_gene: TRBV2; abundance: -; CDR3aa: CASSEDRGNEQFF; CDR3nt: TGTGCCAGCAGTGAGGACAGGGGGAATGAGCAGTTCTTC
j_gene: TRBJ2-5; d_gene: TRBD1; v_gene: TRBV4-3; abundance: -; CDR3aa: CASSQSWTGGSETQYF; CDR3nt: TGCGCCAGCAGCCAGAGCTGGACAGGGGGCTCGGAGACCCAGTACTTC
j_gene: TRBJ2-7; d_gene: TRBD2; v_gene: TRBV27; abundance: -; CDR3aa: CASSLELAASYEQYF; CDR3nt: TGTGCCAGCAGTTTAGAACTAGCGGCCTCCTACGAGCAGTACTTC
j_gene: TRBJ2-5; d_gene: TRBD2; v_gene: TRBV7-9; abundance: -; CDR3aa: CASSLVSVAGGQETQYF; CDR3nt: TGTGCCAGCAGCTTAGTAAGTGTAGCGGGAGGACAAGAGACCCAGTACTTC
j_gene: TRBJ1-1; d_gene: -; v_gene: TRBV27; abundance: -; CDR3aa: CASSLYPTAMNTEAFF; CDR3nt: TGTGCCAGCAGTTTATACCCGACAGCAATGAACACTGAAGCTTTCTTT
j_gene: TRBJ2-1; d_gene: -; v_gene: TRBV4-1; abundance: once; CDR3aa: CASSVGNEQFF; CDR3nt: TGCGCCAGTTCGGTAGGCAATGAGCAGTTCTTC
j_gene: TRBJ1-5; d_gene: -; v_gene: TRBV28; abundance: -; CDR3aa: CASSVYSNQPQHF; CDR3nt: TGTGCCAGCAGTGTATATAGCAATCAGCCCCAGCATTTT
j_gene: TRBJ2-1; d_gene: TRBD2; v_gene: TRBV4-3; abundance: -; CDR3aa: CASSLAGGLSYEQFF; CDR3nt: TGCGCCAGCAGTCTAGCGGGAGGTTTAAGCTATGAGCAGTTCTTC
j_gene: TRBJ2-2; d_gene: -; v_gene: TRBV11-3; abundance: -; CDR3aa: CASSLPLMGELFF; CDR3nt: TGTGCCAGCAGCTTACCCCTTATGGGGGAGCTGTTTTTT
j_gene: TRBJ1-1; d_gene: TRBD1; v_gene: TRBV4-1; abundance: -; CDR3aa: CASSHEPGQGGRNTEAFF; CDR3nt: TGCGCCAGCAGCCATGAACCGGGACAGGGTGGTCGGAACACTGAAGCTTTCTTT
j_gene: TRBJ2-5; d_gene: -; v_gene: TRBV4-1; abundance: -; CDR3aa: CASSQPVLGETQYF; CDR3nt: TGCGCCAGCAGCCAACCAGTACTCGGGGAGACCCAGTACTTC
j_gene: TRBJ2-1; d_gene: -; v_gene: TRBV29-1; abundance: -; CDR3aa: CSAEDSNEQFF; CDR3nt: TGCAGCGCAGAGGACAGCAATGAGCAGTTCTTC
j_gene: TRBJ2-7; d_gene: -; v_gene: TRBV5-5; abundance: -; CDR3aa: CASSLHPDGAYEQYF; CDR3nt: TGTGCCAGCAGCTTGCATCCTGACGGGGCCTACGAGCAGTACTTC
j_gene: TRBJ1-2; d_gene: -; v_gene: TRBV10-1; abundance: few; CDR3aa: CASPSQKGRSGYTF; CDR3nt: TGCGCCAGCCCTTCCCAGAAGGGGCGTAGTGGCTACACCTTC
j_gene: TRBJ1-2; d_gene: TRBD1; v_gene: TRBV5-5; abundance: -; CDR3aa: CASSSGTAAGFIYGYTF; CDR3nt: TGTGCCAGCAGCTCCGGGACAGCCGCTGGTTTCATATATGGCTACACCTTC
j_gene: TRBJ1-1; d_gene: -; v_gene: TRBV10-2; abundance: -; CDR3aa: CASSVQNTEAFF; CDR3nt: TGCGCCAGCAGTGTTCAGAACACTGAAGCTTTCTTT
j_gene: TRBJ2-2; d_gene: TRBD1; v_gene: TRBV5-6; abundance: -; CDR3aa: CASSPGTGEVGELFF; CDR3nt: TGTGCCAGCAGCCCTGGGACAGGGGAGGTCGGGGAGCTGTTTTTT
j_gene: TRBJ2-7; d_gene: TRBD1; v_gene: TRBV29-1; abundance: -; CDR3aa: CSVEDRDPYEQYF; CDR3nt: TGCAGCGTTGAGGACAGGGACCCCTACGAGCAGTACTTC